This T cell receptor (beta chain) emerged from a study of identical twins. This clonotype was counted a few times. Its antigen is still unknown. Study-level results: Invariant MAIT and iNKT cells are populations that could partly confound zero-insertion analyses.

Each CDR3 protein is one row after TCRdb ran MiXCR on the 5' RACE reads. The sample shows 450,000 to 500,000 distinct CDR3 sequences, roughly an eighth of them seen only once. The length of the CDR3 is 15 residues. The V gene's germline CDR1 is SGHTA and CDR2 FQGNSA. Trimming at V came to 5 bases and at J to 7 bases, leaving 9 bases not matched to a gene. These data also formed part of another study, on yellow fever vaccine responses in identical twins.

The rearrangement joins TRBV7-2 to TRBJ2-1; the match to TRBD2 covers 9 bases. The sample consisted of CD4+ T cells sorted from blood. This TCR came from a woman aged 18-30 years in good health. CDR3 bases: TGTGCCAGCAGCCTAGGAGGACTAGCGAAGAATGAGCAGTTCTTC. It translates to CASSLGGLAKNEQFF.